This note documents a single TCR beta chain sequence. The V gene's germline CDR1 is SNHLY and CDR2 FYNNEI. V lost 5 bases and J lost 2, with 14 bases in between. This CDR3 is 15 amino acids long. The data were produced by immunoSEQ multiplex PCR, yet TCRdb's version contains in-frame clones alone and is incomplete. The sample yields around 92,000 clones, roughly 87% seen once. The sample is drawn from a study of blood T cell repertoires in COVID-19. Background on the study: Sources were T cells, B-cell-depleted T cells, or PBMCs; the material itself was cDNA or gDNA.

This chain joins TRBV2 and TRBJ2-3, with D possibly TRBD2 on 6 matching bases. This TCR was sampled from a woman older than 75 with active COVID-19. The sequenced material came from peripheral blood. The CDR3 coding sequence is TGTGCCAGCAGTAGAGCGGGTACAATCACAGATACGCAGTATTTT. This translates into CASSRAGTITDTQYF.